The 18 T cell receptor beta chains given below trace back to one sample, sequenced in a study of technical replicates of blood from a few donors. Produced via immunoSEQ multiplex PCR; TCRdb's table is partial and in-frame only. The table includes approximately 76,000 clones, about 86% detected once. The sequenced material came from PBMCs. Receptors originate from a human donor in good health. Some clones in this sample may be carry-over from other donors' samples.

The gene calls are TRBV5-4 and TRBJ2-7; the match to TRBD2 covers 9 bases. From germline, CDR1 is SGHNT and CDR2 YYREEE (reference sequence). The CDR3 is 15 amino acids. The ends lost 0 bases at V and 4 bases at J; junction bases unmatched: 5. The CDR3 DNA reads as TGTGCCAGCAGCTTGGATCTAGCGGGGATTTACGAGCAGTACTTC. Translating it yields CASSLDLAGIYEQYF.

This sequence joins TRBV6-4 and TRBJ2-2; 10 positions match TRBD1. Germline V gives CDR1 MRHNA, CDR2 SNTAGT. This CDR3 region has 24 residues. Germline trimming cut 0 bases from V and 1 base from J; bases unmatched to any gene: 23. The CDR3 protein is CASSDSLGGELDRGKPQNTGELFF. The CDR3 DNA follows: TGTGCCAGCAGTGACTCACTGGGGGGCGAGTTGGACAGGGGGAAACCCCAGAACACCGGGGAGCTGTTTTTT.

This clone was picked up one time. The chain has TRBV7-3 and TRBJ2-2; D remains unclear. The CDR3 is 12 residues long. Between the trimmed V and J ends, which lost 4 bases and 3 bases, there was a span of 3 bases. Germline V gene data show CDR1 as SGHTA and CDR2 as FQGTGA. The CDR3 DNA sequence: TGTGCCAGCAGCTCATACACCGGGGAGCTGTTTTTT. This gives the protein CASSSYTGELFF. Using reference TRBV7-3 and TRBJ2-2 for the parts outside the CDR3, the full variable domain is GAGVSQTPSNKVTEKGKYVELRCDPISGHTALYWYRQSLGQGPEFLIYFQGTGAADDSGLPNDRFFAVRPEGSVSTLKIQRTERGDSAVYLCASSSYTGELFFGEGSRLTVL.

The chain recombines TRBV13 with TRBJ2-1, with 7 bases matching TRBD1. V gave up 1 base and J gave up 11 bases; unmatched junction bases: 2. This CDR3 region has 12 residues. Germline V lookup: CDR1 PRHDT, CDR2 FYEKMQ (reference sequence). CDR3 amino acids: CASSLVRGQQFF. CDR3 in DNA: TGTGCCAGCAGCTTAGTTAGGGGGCAGCAGTTCTTC.

The chain has TRBV10-3 and TRBJ2-2; 9 bases are a match to TRBD1. The CDR3 extends over 17 amino acids. Losses at the gene ends were 4 bases for V and 1 base for J; bases not matched to a gene: 7. From germline, CDR1 is ENHRY and CDR2 SYGVKD. CDR3 in DNA: TGTGCCATCAGTGTTTCGGGGGGACAGGGGAACACCGGGGAGCTGTTTTTT. The encoded protein is CAISVSGGQGNTGELFF.

The chain recombines TRBV30 with TRBJ2-3; D call uncertain. The CDR3 runs 13 residues. The V gene's germline CDR1 is GTSNPN and CDR2 SVGIG (reference sequence). Trimming pared 0 bases from V and 0 bases from J, leaving 4 bases between. DNA of the CDR3: TGTGCCTGGAGTGTTGGCAGCACAGATACGCAGTATTTT. Residues: CAWSVGSTDTQYF.

V gene TRBV19 combines with J gene TRBJ2-7, with 10 bases lining up with TRBD1. Germline loops: CDR1 LNHDA, CDR2 SQIVND (reference sequence). The CDR3 extends over 17 amino acids. V lost 0 bases to trimming and J lost 2 bases; unmatched junction nucleotides: 7. The CDR3 nucleotides read TGTGCCAGTAGTATAGATCCGGGACAGGGGATCCCCTACGAGCAGTACTTC. It encodes CASSIDPGQGIPYEQYF. The full variable domain, with the rest looked up from reference TRBV19 and TRBJ2-7, is DGGITQSPKYLFRKEGQNVTLSCEQNLNHDAMYWYRQDPGQGLRLIYYSQIVNDFQKGDIAEGYSVSREKKESFPLTVTSAQKNPTAFYLCASSIDPGQGIPYEQYFGPGTRLTVT.

This sequence joins TRBV9 and TRBJ2-5, with 8 nucleotides matching TRBD1. The CDR3 is 15 amino acids. J was trimmed by 5 bases and V by 0 bases; bases with no gene match: 6. The germline V gene has CDR1 SGDLS and CDR2 YYNGEE. CDR3 DNA: TGTGCCAGCAGCGTAGAGGACAGGGCAAAGGAGACCCAGTACTTC. This encodes CASSVEDRAKETQYF.

This clone was detected only once. The chain uses TRBV13 and TRBJ1-2; the match to TRBD1 covers 7 bases. Trimming at V came to 5 bases and at J to 1 base, leaving 7 bases not matched to a gene. The CDR3 has 15 residues. CDR1 is PRHDT and CDR2 is FYEKMQ in the germline V gene (reference sequence). The chain's CDR3 is CASSAGHRGNYGYTF. CDR3 DNA sequence: TGTGCCAGCAGCGCCGGGCACAGGGGTAACTATGGCTACACCTTC.

The V gene is TRBV5-6, the J gene TRBJ1-4, with D possibly matching TRBD1 (6 bases). Germline loops: CDR1 SGHDT, CDR2 YYEEEE. Deletions cut 2 bases from V and 8 bases from J, with 16 bases between. The CDR3 loop spans 15 amino acids. The CDR3 bases are TGTGCCAGCAGCTTTAACCGGGGGGCGCACGAAAAACTGTTTTTT. Encoded protein: CASSFNRGAHEKLFF.

This clone was observed a few times. This CDR3 reads CASSGGTSGGYLQETQYF. In DNA form, the CDR3 reads TGTGCCAGCAGCGGAGGGACTAGCGGGGGGTACCTTCAAGAGACCCAGTACTTC. The V gene is TRBV5-6, the J gene TRBJ2-5, with 15 bases aligning to TRBD2. This CDR3 is 18 amino acids long. Germline loops: CDR1 SGHDT, CDR2 YYEEEE. Germline trimming cut 4 bases from V and 2 bases from J; bases unmatched to any gene: 9.

The chain recombines TRBV18 with TRBJ2-5, with TRBD1 matching 9 bases. The CDR3 runs to 13 residues. From germline, CDR1 is KGHSH and CDR2 LQKENI. The V and J ends lost 3 bases and 5 bases, in that order; junction bases with no gene match: 1. CDR3 DNA: TGTGCCAGCTCACCTGGACAGGGGGAGACCCAGTACTTC. Amino acids: CASSPGQGETQYF.

This clone was counted once. The gene calls are TRBV5-8 and TRBJ2-7; 12 bases map to TRBD2. There are 16 residues in the CDR3. CDR1 and CDR2 from the germline V gene are SGHTS and YDEGEE. J was trimmed by 7 bases and V by 0 bases; bases with no gene match: 8. DNA for the CDR3: TGTGCCAGCAGCTTGGCCAGACTAGCGGGAGCTGGGGAGCAGTACTTC. It codes for CASSLARLAGAGEQYF.

This clone appeared once. The chain uses TRBV7-9 and TRBJ1-5; TRBD1 matches 8 bases. Trimming cost V 4 bases and J 4 bases; bases outside gene matches: 6. Germline assignment: CDR1 SEHNR and CDR2 FQNEAQ (reference sequence). CDR3 length equals 15 residues. The CDR3 bases are TGTGCCAGCAGCTCCGACAGGGGTGTTAATCAGCCCCAGCATTTT. It codes for CASSSDRGVNQPQHF.

The chain recombines TRBV6-1 with TRBJ1-3; a weak D match, TRBD1 (5 bases). CDR3 length: 13 amino acids. The V gene lost 6 bases and the J gene lost 4 bases, with 10 bases spanning the gap. Germline V gene lookup returns CDR1 MNHNS and CDR2 SASEGT. The CDR3 reads CASRGDLGNTIYF. As DNA, the CDR3 is TGTGCCAGCAGGGGGGACTTAGGAAACACCATATATTTT.

V is TRBV25-1 and J is TRBJ1-2, with D perhaps TRBD1 (5 bases). Germline CDR1 reads MGHDK; CDR2 reads SYGVNS. The CDR3 is 13 amino acids. Trimming took 4 bases from V and 1 from J, leaving 7 bases between them. CDR3 DNA sequence: TGTGCCAGCAGTGGCAGGGTTAACTATGGCTACACCTTC. Protein: CASSGRVNYGYTF.

The genes are TRBV29-1 and TRBJ2-1; TRBD2 matches at 12 bases. This CDR3 region has 14 residues. J was trimmed by 6 bases and V by 7 bases; bases with no gene match: 7. In germline, CDR1 is SQVTM, CDR2 ANQGSEA. The CDR3 protein is CSDTSGGMGNEQFF. The CDR3 nucleotides read TGCAGCGATACTAGCGGGGGGATGGGCAATGAGCAGTTCTTC.

The V gene is TRBV30, the J gene TRBJ2-7, with TRBD1 identical over 10 bases. Germline values: CDR1 GTSNPN, CDR2 SVGIG (reference sequence). The CDR3 covers 14 residues. The ends lost 5 bases at V and 4 bases at J; junction bases unmatched: 8. The CDR3 loop is CAWDSGTGVYEQYF. The DNA of the CDR3 is TGTGCCTGGGATTCCGGGACAGGGGTATACGAGCAGTACTTC.